This T cell receptor beta chain is drawn from a study of blood T cell repertoires in COVID-19. Only in-frame clones appear in the TCRdb table, and some are missing; sequencing was by immunoSEQ multiplex PCR. The sample has about 140,000 clones; 80% are singletons. This clone has a handful of counts. The same CDR3 is also encoded by other DNA sequences in this sample. The J segment lost 6 bases and the V segment lost 3 bases, leaving 2 bases of the junction unmatched. The CDR3 has 15 residues. Germline V gives CDR1 LNHDA, CDR2 SQIVND (reference sequence). This chain links TRBV19 with TRBJ1-6, with 10 nucleotides matching TRBD1. This TCR was recovered from a woman in her fifties or sixties with acute or convalescent COVID-19. Sequencing input: peripheral blood. CDR3 nucleotide sequence: TGTGCCAGTAGTATTGGGGACAGGGGTAATTCACCCCTCCACTTT. It is translated as CASSIGDRGNSPLHF.